This T cell receptor beta chain was obtained from a study of early T cells in non-severe SARS-CoV-2 infection. Across the whole study: The authors sequenced bulk RNA from unsorted whole blood, leaving chains unpaired.

This clonotype was counted ten times or more. TCRdb analysed the 5' RACE reads with MiXCR anew, one entry per CDR3 protein. The sample gives nearly 45,000 distinct CDR3 sequences, 11% of which show up once; 21% is in the top ten. V gave up 10 bases and J gave up 7 bases, with 20 bases separating them. There are 14 residues in the CDR3. From germline, CDR1 is MNHEY and CDR2 SVGEGT. Sequenced sample: whole blood. The V call is TRBV6-2 or TRBV6-3, the J call TRBJ1-5, with TRBD1 as a possible D gene (5 bases). This receptor was identified in an adult who was a healthcare worker with PCR-confirmed SARS-CoV-2 infection or an uninfected control (not recorded which). The CDR3: CATRRSGQGQPQHF. CDR3 nucleotide sequence: TGTGCCACCCGACGGTCGGGGCAAGGACAGCCCCAGCATTTT.